Below, 17 T cell receptor beta chains from the same sample are listed, as sequenced in a study of shared clonotypes between healthy human individuals (dated by TCRdb to 2019 to 2021). The receptor library was made with the immunoSEQ multiplex PCR assay. Here the immuneACCESS table is served through TCRdb, limited to in-frame sequences with V and J called. Missing clones are a known gap in these copies; in checked studies unresolved V genes cover under half, and the rest lacks a known reason. This sample is represented by under 2.5 million clones; around 93% of them were singletons. The top ten hold around 0.4% of the sample. Material for sequencing was naive CD4+ T cells from PBMCs. The cell subset or site label on this specimen signifies: CD45RA+ positively selected. The origin of the receptors is a man aged 18-30 years in good health. Some clones in this sample may be carry-over from other donors' samples.

This sequence joins TRBV5-4 and TRBJ2-3, with D perhaps TRBD1 or TRBD2 (5 bases each). Trimming took 4 bases from V and 7 from J, leaving 16 bases between them. Germline V CDR1 and CDR2: SGHNT, YYREEE (reference sequence). The CDR3 is made up of 14 amino acids. CDR3 in amino acids: CASSDKGEWNTQYF. CDR3 sequence (DNA): TGTGCCAGCAGCGACAAAGGGGAGTGGAATACGCAGTATTTT. Supplemented by reference TRBV5-4 and TRBJ2-3, the full variable domain reads ETGVTQSPTHLIKTRGQQVTLRCSSQSGHNTVSWYQQALGQGPQFIFQYYREEENGRGNFPPRFSGLQFPNYSSELNVNALELDDSALYLCASSDKGEWNTQYFGPGTRLTVL.

This clone came up a few times. The chain employs TRBV14 and TRBJ2-1; D call uncertain. The CDR3 contains 12 residues. Deletions cut 6 bases from V and 4 bases from J, with 7 bases between. The germline V gene has CDR1 SGHDN and CDR2 FVKESK. The CDR3 here is CASSLRYNEQFF. CDR3 sequence (DNA): TGTGCCAGCAGTTTGAGGTACAATGAGCAGTTCTTC. The variable domain in full, with the rest retrieved from reference TRBV14 and TRBJ2-1, is EAGVTQFPSHSVIEKGQTVTLRCDPISGHDNLYWYRRVMGKEIKFLLHFVKESKQDESGMPNNRFLAERTGGTYSTLKVQPAELEDSGVYFCASSLRYNEQFFGPGTRLTVL.

V is TRBV19 and J is TRBJ1-2; D gene uncertain. This CDR3 spans 15 amino acids. The ends were cut back, 2 bases at V and 6 bases at J, with 16 bases in the middle. Germline CDR1 and CDR2: LNHDA and SQIVND (reference sequence). The CDR3 region is CASSIRGPVGNGYTF. For the CDR3, the DNA is TGTGCCAGTAGTATACGGGGTCCGGTGGGAAATGGCTACACCTTC.

J is TRBJ1-3 and V is TRBV13; D gene unclear. From germline, CDR1 is PRHDT and CDR2 FYEKMQ (reference sequence). The CDR3 covers 15 residues. Trimming shortened V by 3 bases and J by 0 bases, and 9 bases separated the two germline ends. The CDR3 DNA reads as TGTGCCAGCAGCTTCCGGGTCTACTCTGGAAACACCATATATTTT. As protein: CASSFRVYSGNTIYF.

J is TRBJ1-5 and V is TRBV30; 7 bases match TRBD1. V dropped 5 bases and J dropped 12; count of bases not matched to a gene: 13. The CDR3 is made up of 13 amino acids. Germline CDR1 is GTSNPN and CDR2 is SVGIG (reference sequence). The CDR3 protein is CAWGGQARTGQHF. CDR3 bases: TGTGCCTGGGGCGGACAGGCCAGGACCGGCCAGCATTTT.

The V and J genes are TRBV28 and TRBJ2-5, with a weak D call TRBD1 (6 bases). Between the trimmed V and J ends, which lost 6 bases and 5 bases, there was a span of 13 bases. The CDR3 is made up of 13 amino acids. Per germline, CDR1 MDHEN and CDR2 SYDVKM. CDR3: CASSEQGDETQYF. The CDR3 DNA sequence: TGTGCCAGCAGCGAACAGGGTGACGAGACCCAGTACTTC.

This chain joins TRBV11-2 and TRBJ2-7; 8 bases match TRBD2. The CDR3 totals 13 residues. The germline V gene encodes CDR1 SGHAT and CDR2 FQNNGV. Trimming at V came to 6 bases and at J to 5 bases, leaving 6 bases not matched to a gene. In DNA, the CDR3 is TGTGCCAGCAGTACCGGGACTAGAAACGAGCAGTACTTC. This gives the protein CASSTGTRNEQYF.

Regarding this clone: Different DNA sequences within this sample yield the same CDR3. The chain combines TRBV9 with TRBJ2-1; the D call may be TRBD1 or TRBD2 (6 bases each). Germline V CDR1 and CDR2: SGDLS, YYNGEE. The CDR3 is 15 residues long. With 0 bases removed from V and 4 bases from J, the gap between germline ends came to 11 bases. The CDR3 spells CASSVGGASYNEQFF. Written as DNA, the CDR3 is TGTGCCAGCAGCGTAGGGGGGGCCTCGTACAATGAGCAGTTCTTC.

The rearrangement links TRBV9 to TRBJ2-1; tentative D call: TRBD1 (5 bases). Trimming removed 1 base from V and 8 bases from J, with 13 bases in between. Germline CDR1 SGDLS, CDR2 YYNGEE. This CDR3 has 14 amino acids. The CDR3 region has the DNA TGTGCCAGCAGCGTAAGGGGCACGAGAGATGAGCAGTTCTTC. This codes for CASSVRGTRDEQFF.

The chain employs TRBV7-9 and TRBJ2-1; D not certain. The V end lost 0 bases, the J end lost 10 bases, and 13 bases lay between the germline ends. The length of the CDR3 is 14 residues. CDR1 and CDR2 from the germline V gene are SEHNR and FQNEAQ (reference sequence). The DNA for the CDR3 is TGTGCCAGCAGCTTAGCCGTCCCCACCGCGGAGCAGTTCTTC. Translated: CASSLAVPTAEQFF.

This chain connects TRBV2 to TRBJ2-7, with D possibly called TRBD1 or TRBD2 (6 bases each). The CDR3 totals 15 residues. CDR1 SNHLY and CDR2 FYNNEI come from the germline V gene. The V and J ends lost 6 bases and 0 bases respectively, with 15 bases between them. The CDR3 sequence is CASSGEGGSSYEQYF. The CDR3 DNA follows: TGTGCCAGCAGCGGAGAGGGGGGAAGCTCCTACGAGCAGTACTTC.

This chain connects TRBV6-4 to TRBJ2-2, with D possibly TRBD2 on 6 matching bases. The germline V and J ends were trimmed by 4 bases and 1 base, with 13 bases remaining between them. The CDR3 contains 16 residues. CDR1 and CDR2 (germline): MRHNA, SNTAGT. DNA of the CDR3: TGTGCCAGCAGTGGGAGGGGTTCCCAGAACACCGGGGAGCTGTTTTTT. It translates to CASSGRGSQNTGELFF.

The J gene is TRBJ2-3, the V gene TRBV5-1; the D gene is possibly TRBD2 (6 bases). CDR3 length equals 13 residues. In germline, CDR1 is SGHRS, CDR2 YFSETQ. Trimming stripped 3 bases from V and 6 bases from J, with 11 bases between. CDR3 coding DNA: TGCGCCAGCAGCTCGGGAGAATTGGATACGCAGTATTTT. Translating gives CASSSGELDTQYF.

The V and J genes are TRBV29-1 and TRBJ2-2; 10 bases map to TRBD2. The V and J ends lost 7 bases and 7 bases, in that order; junction bases with no gene match: 12. The CDR3 totals 15 residues. CDR1 and CDR2 (germline): SQVTM, ANQGSEA. This chain's CDR3 is CSAAGTSGTSGELFF. The CDR3 DNA sequence: TGCAGCGCCGCGGGAACTAGCGGGACAAGCGGGGAGCTGTTTTTT.

This chain joins TRBV19 and TRBJ2-3; 9 bases fit TRBD2. The length of the CDR3 is 16 residues. The germline gives CDR1 LNHDA, CDR2 SQIVND (reference sequence). Trimming removed 5 bases from V and 2 bases from J; junction bases left unmatched: 8. This CDR3 reads CASSANIAGVTDTQYF. For the CDR3, the DNA is TGTGCCAGTAGTGCCAATATAGCGGGAGTCACAGATACGCAGTATTTT.

This clone showed up just once. The identical CDR3 is also encoded by other nucleotide sequences in the sample. This chain uses TRBV11-2 with TRBJ2-5; D not certain. V gave up 6 bases and J gave up 5 bases, with 10 bases separating them. Germline V gives CDR1 SGHAT, CDR2 FQNNGV. The CDR3 totals 12 residues. This CDR3 is CASSSLGETQYF. The DNA for the CDR3 is TGTGCCAGCAGTTCTCTTGGCGAGACCCAGTACTTC.

In this sample, this clone turned up once. The chain employs TRBV7-9 and TRBJ2-3; a possible D gene is TRBD2 (5 bases). Looked up from germline, CDR1 is SEHNR and CDR2 is FQNEAQ (reference sequence). The CDR3 consists of 15 residues. Trimming took off 5 bases at V and 2 bases at J, with 14 bases between the two ends. The CDR3 region has the DNA TGTGCCAGCAGCCCTGGAACGGGAACCACAGATACGCAGTATTTT. Its translation is CASSPGTGTTDTQYF. Variable domain in full (rest from reference TRBV7-9 and TRBJ2-3): DTGVSQNPRHKITKRGQNVTFRCDPISEHNRLYWYRQTLGQGPEFLTYFQNEAQLEKSRLLSDRFSAERPKGSFSTLEIQRTEQGDSAMYLCASSPGTGTTDTQYFGPGTRLTVL.